This T cell receptor (beta chain) derives from a study of blood T cells in healthy people across ages. A few counts support this clonotype. Alongside a J-beta primer mix, a sample-barcoded 5' primer served in a second PCR lasting about 7 to 11 cycles. MiXCR was run by TCRdb on the 5' RACE reads, yielding one entry per CDR3 protein. The data contain 1.5 million or so distinct CDR3 sequences, roughly 45% of them singletons. CDR1 SGDLS and CDR2 YYNGEE come from the germline V gene. CDR3 length: 16 amino acids. V lost 0 bases, J lost 7 bases, and 14 bases lay in between. The chain uses TRBV9 and TRBJ1-6; D is perhaps TRBD1 (5 bases). Sequences were obtained from blood. This receptor was obtained from a woman aged 18-30 years in good health. CDR3 amino acids: CASSVAGGGGNSPLHF. The CDR3 DNA reads as TGTGCCAGCAGCGTAGCTGGGGGGGGAGGGAATTCACCCCTCCACTTT.